The 32 T cell receptor beta chains given below trace back to one sample, sequenced in a study of CD8 T cells in Susac syndrome. RNA amounts of roughly 0.45 to 1 ug underwent reverse transcription with random hexamers. Using its own MiXCR run on the immunoSEQ multiplex PCR reads, TCRdb lists one record per CDR3 protein. The sample carries around 85,000 distinct CDR3 sequences, roughly 94% recorded once. The sample was CD8+ T cells from PBMCs. The receptors originated from a human donor with Susac syndrome.

The chain's CDR3 is CASSLSGGGTGELFF. DNA for the CDR3: TGTGCCAGCAGTTTGAGCGGGGGGGGAACCGGGGAGCTGTTTTTT. The chain carries TRBV27 and TRBJ2-2, with 10 bases identical to TRBD2. J was trimmed by 5 bases and V by 3 bases; bases with no gene match: 3. Germline V CDR1 and CDR2: MNHEY, SMNVEV (reference sequence). The CDR3 covers 15 residues.

CDR3 nucleotide sequence: TGCAGTGCCAGGGGGCTGTACCAAGAGACCCAGTACTTC. As protein: CSARGLYQETQYF. The chain uses TRBV20-1 and TRBJ2-5, with 8 bases fitting TRBD1. Unmatched junction bases numbered 3, after V lost 6 bases and J lost 0 bases. The germline V gene encodes CDR1 DFQATT and CDR2 SNEGSKA (reference sequence). The CDR3 consists of 13 residues.

The chain has TRBV4-3 and TRBJ2-3, with D unclear. Trimming removed 0 bases at V and 5 bases at J, with 15 bases between. This CDR3 is built from 16 residues. CDR1 is LGHNA and CDR2 is YSLEER in the germline V gene. The CDR3 spells CASSQESSGYVDTQYF. DNA of the CDR3: TGCGCCAGCAGCCAAGAGTCTAGTGGTTATGTAGATACGCAGTATTTT.

This clonotype was observed a handful of times. The chain employs TRBV6-1 and TRBJ1-2; D gene ambiguous. The V gene's germline CDR1 is MNHNS and CDR2 SASEGT. This CDR3 spans 15 amino acids. V was shortened by 7 bases and J by 5 bases, with 20 bases between the two germline ends. CDR3 region: CASTAKSSRIYGYTF. DNA of the CDR3: TGTGCCAGCACCGCGAAGAGTTCGAGAATTTATGGCTACACCTTC.

This chain links TRBV27 with TRBJ1-5; D gene unclear. The CDR3 has 14 amino acids. The germline CDR1 and CDR2 sequences are MNHEY and SMNVEV (reference sequence). Trimming cost V 8 bases and J 5 bases, with 16 bases left between them. The CDR3 spells CASGLAGLDQPQHF. The DNA for the CDR3 is TGTGCCAGCGGCCTCGCGGGGTTGGATCAGCCCCAGCATTTT.

The chain uses TRBV4-1 and TRBJ2-1; unclear D gene. CDR3 length equals 12 residues. Trimming shortened V by 1 base and J by 5 bases, and 3 bases separated the two germline ends. The germline CDR1 and CDR2 sequences are MGHRA and YSYEKL. The CDR3 DNA follows: TGCGCCAGCAGCCAAGTTGACAATGAGCAGTTCTTC. Translation gives CASSQVDNEQFF.

The chain recombines TRBV13 with TRBJ2-5; D uncertain. The germline gives CDR1 PRHDT, CDR2 FYEKMQ (reference sequence). CDR3 length: 12 residues. Between the trimmed V and J ends, which lost 5 bases and 5 bases, there was a span of 9 bases. This CDR3 is CASSPGRETQYF. CDR3 DNA: TGTGCCAGCAGCCCCGGTCGGGAGACCCAGTACTTC.

V and J are TRBV20-1 and TRBJ2-7; tentatively, D is TRBD2 (6 bases). The CDR3 loop spans 18 amino acids. Germline CDR1 is DFQATT and CDR2 is SNEGSKA (reference sequence). With 3 bases removed from V and 1 base from J, the gap between germline ends came to 25 bases. CDR3 sequence reads: CSASGSSGPRSTSYEQYF. The CDR3 DNA sequence: TGCAGTGCTAGCGGTTCAAGCGGGCCCCGGTCGACGTCCTACGAGCAGTACTTC.

This clonotype was observed once. The chain joins TRBV6-2 or TRBV6-3 to TRBJ2-1; the D call may be TRBD1 or TRBD2 (6 bases each). This CDR3 spans 15 amino acids. The V and J ends lost 2 bases and 5 bases respectively, with 13 bases between them. CDR1 and CDR2 from the germline V gene are MNHEY and SVGEGT. The CDR3 DNA sequence: TGTGCCAGCAGTTACGAGGGGGAGGACCACAATGAGCAGTTCTTC. Translating gives CASSYEGEDHNEQFF.

The chain couples TRBV2 to TRBJ2-7; D is unclear. This CDR3 has 15 residues. Germline V gives CDR1 SNHLY, CDR2 FYNNEI. V lost 6 bases and J lost 2, with 17 bases in between. CDR3 residues: CASRARIYQPYEQYF. DNA for the CDR3: TGTGCCAGCAGAGCGAGGATATATCAACCCTACGAGCAGTACTTC.

The chain couples TRBV27 to TRBJ2-4; D uncertain. This CDR3 comprises 13 residues. Germline CDR1 reads MNHEY; CDR2 reads SMNVEV (reference sequence). V gave up 4 bases and J gave up 4 bases, with 8 bases separating them. CDR3 DNA sequence: TGTGCCAGCAGTTACGGGCCGAAAAACATTCAGTACTTC. Translating it yields CASSYGPKNIQYF.

This sequence joins TRBV28 and TRBJ2-3, with D maybe TRBD2 (5 bases). The CDR3 is 15 residues long. Looked up from germline, CDR1 is MDHEN and CDR2 is SYDVKM. V dropped 2 bases and J dropped 4 bases, with 13 bases sitting between them. The CDR3 sequence is CASSLVGLGADTQYF. The CDR3 nucleotides read TGTGCCAGCAGTTTAGTTGGGCTCGGGGCAGATACGCAGTATTTT.

V is TRBV5-1 and J is TRBJ2-1, with 9 positions matching TRBD2. V shed 6 bases and J 3 bases; nucleotides not matched to a gene: 10. Germline CDR1 is SGHRS and CDR2 is YFSETQ. This CDR3 is built from 16 residues. The CDR3 DNA reads as TGCGCCAGCAACGAGAGACTAGCGGTACGCTACAATGAGCAGTTCTTC. This sequence encodes CASNERLAVRYNEQFF.

The DNA for the CDR3 is TGTGCCAGCGTGGGAGGACAGGGGGAGTTCGAGCAGTACTTC. Amino acids: CASVGGQGEFEQYF. V is TRBV18 and J is TRBJ2-7, with TRBD1 identical over 10 bases. Looked up from germline, CDR1 is KGHSH and CDR2 is LQKENI. J was trimmed by 6 bases and V by 8 bases; bases with no gene match: 10. This CDR3 is built from 14 residues.

V is TRBV2 and J is TRBJ2-1; TRBD1 might be the D (6 bases). Trimming removed 7 bases at V and 6 bases at J, with 16 bases between. This CDR3 has 14 residues. Looked up from germline, CDR1 is SNHLY and CDR2 is FYNNEI. The CDR3 DNA is TGTGCCAGCATTCCCCAGGGGAACTCCAATGAGCAGTTCTTC. Its protein is CASIPQGNSNEQFF.

V gene TRBV9 combines with J gene TRBJ1-2, with TRBD1 matching 9 bases. Germline values: CDR1 SGDLS, CDR2 YYNGEE. V lost 0 bases, J lost 7 bases, and 7 bases stayed unmatched. The CDR3 is 15 residues long. The CDR3 loop reads CASSVGQATGGGYTF. Here the CDR3 DNA reads TGTGCCAGCAGCGTAGGTCAAGCGACAGGGGGTGGCTACACCTTC.

The gene calls are TRBV28 and TRBJ2-5; D ambiguous. Germline V lookup: CDR1 MDHEN, CDR2 SYDVKM. Trimming pared 3 bases from V and 4 bases from J, leaving 6 bases between. The CDR3 runs to 12 residues. This chain's CDR3 is CASSLPGETQYF. CDR3 bases: TGTGCCAGCAGTTTGCCTGGAGAGACCCAGTACTTC.

The rearrangement links TRBV18 to TRBJ2-5; D call uncertain. CDR1 is KGHSH and CDR2 is LQKENI in the germline V gene. V shed 2 bases and J shed 2 bases, with 3 bases lying between them. The CDR3 extends over 12 amino acids. CDR3 sequence reads: CASSPEQETQYF. CDR3 in DNA: TGTGCCAGCTCACCAGAACAAGAGACCCAGTACTTC.

This sequence joins TRBV6-5 and TRBJ1-1; D not resolved. V lost 8 bases and J lost 5, with 12 bases in between. The germline V gene encodes CDR1 MNHEY and CDR2 SVGAGI. The length of the CDR3 is 12 residues. The CDR3 loop is CASRERGTEAFF. CDR3 bases: TGTGCCAGCCGAGAGAGAGGTACTGAAGCTTTCTTT.

The chain has TRBV9 and TRBJ2-2, with D tentatively TRBD2 (6 bases). The CDR3 runs 14 residues. Per germline, CDR1 SGDLS and CDR2 YYNGEE. Between the trimmed V and J ends, which lost 4 bases and 7 bases, there was a span of 14 bases. CDR3 in amino acids: CASSPPGVNGELFF. The CDR3 DNA sequence: TGTGCCAGCAGCCCTCCGGGAGTCAACGGGGAGCTGTTTTTT.

This chain uses TRBV9 with TRBJ2-2; the D is unclear. V lost 3 bases, J lost 1 base, and 4 bases lay in between. This CDR3 is built from 13 residues. Germline V gives CDR1 SGDLS, CDR2 YYNGEE. The CDR3 spells CASSGENTGELFF. The CDR3 DNA reads as TGTGCCAGCAGCGGAGAGAACACCGGGGAGCTGTTTTTT. The full variable domain, its missing parts supplied by reference TRBV9 and TRBJ2-2, is DSGVTQTPKHLITATGQRVTLRCSPRSGDLSVYWYQQSLDQGLQFLIQYYNGEERAKGNILERFSAQQFPDLHSELNLSSLELGDSALYFCASSGENTGELFFGEGSRLTVL.

The chain couples TRBV30 to TRBJ1-1; no clear D gene. The CDR3 has 10 amino acids. Germline V CDR1 and CDR2: GTSNPN, SVGIG (reference sequence). The V gene lost 3 bases and the J gene lost 7 bases, with 6 bases spanning the gap. Written as DNA, the CDR3 is TGTGCCTGGAGCGACGTTGAAGCTTTCTTT. This gives the protein CAWSDVEAFF.

The J gene is TRBJ2-1, the V gene TRBV29-1; 13 bases match TRBD2. V lost 3 bases and J lost 6; bases outside the gene matches: 11. The germline V gene has CDR1 SQVTM and CDR2 ANQGSEA. The CDR3 loop spans 17 amino acids. DNA for the CDR3: TGCAGCGTTGAGGGAGGACTAGCGGGAGAAAGGGGCAATGAGCAGTTCTTC. The encoded protein is CSVEGGLAGERGNEQFF.

The V and J genes are TRBV19 and TRBJ2-2; D gene ambiguous. Germline V lookup: CDR1 LNHDA, CDR2 SQIVND (reference sequence). V dropped 1 base and J dropped 7 bases, with 13 bases sitting between them. CDR3 length: 15 amino acids. The CDR3, as DNA: TGTGCCAGTAGTATAGGAAAAGGGTCGGGCGGGGAGCTGTTTTTT. Translating it yields CASSIGKGSGGELFF.

A single count supports this clonotype. This chain links TRBV5-1 with TRBJ1-2, with D unclear. The germline V and J ends were trimmed by 2 bases and 2 bases, with 7 bases remaining between them. Germline assignment: CDR1 SGHRS and CDR2 YFSETQ. The length of the CDR3 is 13 residues. DNA for the CDR3: TGCGCCAGCAGCTTCGGGAGCAACTATGGCTACACCTTC. Translated: CASSFGSNYGYTF.

This clonotype was recorded only once. Written as DNA, the CDR3 is TGTGCCAGCAGTGCCGGACAGGTGGGGACCGGGGAGCTGTTTTTT. It encodes CASSAGQVGTGELFF. The genes are TRBV28 and TRBJ2-2; 7 nucleotides agree with TRBD1. The germline CDR1 and CDR2 sequences are MDHEN and SYDVKM. CDR3 length: 15 residues. After removal of 5 bases from V and 5 bases from J, the junction contained 8 bases not matched to a gene.

The rearrangement links TRBV12-3 or TRBV12-4 to TRBJ1-5, with TRBD1 identical over 7 bases. The trim removed 5 bases at V and 5 bases at J, leaving 9 bases unmatched. The CDR3 sequence is 15 residues long. This CDR3 reads CASSPTGDGDQPQHF. DNA for the CDR3: TGTGCCAGCAGTCCCACAGGGGACGGGGATCAGCCCCAGCATTTT.

The chain recombines TRBV19 with TRBJ1-2; weak D call: TRBD1 (6 bases). Germline V gene sequence: CDR1 LNHDA, CDR2 SQIVND (reference sequence). Trimming stripped 6 bases from V and 6 bases from J, with 14 bases between. The CDR3 extends over 13 amino acids. CDR3 amino acids: CASRMLGANGYTF. The CDR3 nucleotides are TGTGCCAGTAGAATGCTGGGGGCGAATGGCTACACCTTC.

The chain couples TRBV6-4 to TRBJ2-3; D might be TRBD2 (6 bases). This CDR3 region has 13 residues. V lost 3 bases, J lost 2 bases, and 6 bases lay in between. Germline V gives CDR1 MRHNA, CDR2 SNTAGT. CDR3 coding DNA: TGTGCCAGCAGTGAGCGGGACACAGATACGCAGTATTTT. Protein: CASSERDTDTQYF.

The chain has TRBV5-4 and TRBJ2-3, with TRBD2 matching 12 bases. The V gene's germline CDR1 is SGHNT and CDR2 YYREEE (reference sequence). This CDR3 has 16 amino acids. Trimming took 4 bases from V and 4 from J; bases not matched to a gene: 7. The CDR3 region has the DNA TGTGCCAGCAGCCGTGGACTAGCGGGATCCTCAGATACGCAGTATTTT. Translation gives CASSRGLAGSSDTQYF.

This sequence joins TRBV9 and TRBJ2-1; D not resolved. CDR3 length equals 14 residues. V lost 0 bases and J 8 bases, leaving 12 bases between the germline ends. Germline loops: CDR1 SGDLS, CDR2 YYNGEE. The CDR3 here is CASSVDPLIYEQFF. The DNA of the CDR3 is TGTGCCAGCAGCGTAGACCCTCTCATATATGAGCAGTTCTTC.

This chain connects TRBV29-1 to TRBJ2-1; D might be TRBD2 (5 bases). This CDR3 comprises 15 residues. CDR1 and CDR2 (germline): SQVTM, ANQGSEA. V was clipped by 0 bases and J by 4 bases, with 13 bases between them. The CDR3 spells CSVEDLAGTYNEQFF. CDR3 DNA sequence: TGCAGCGTTGAAGATCTCGCGGGCACGTACAATGAGCAGTTCTTC.